The clone carrying this T cell receptor beta chain was detected a few times. Its specificity is not known. This entry comes from a study of beta chain features in type 1 diabetes. Points from the study as a whole: Sampled from patients, naive, central memory and Treg TCRB repertoires appeared more similar than those sampled from healthy donors. Shorter TCRB CDR3s, moderately but significantly so, marked every one of the four CD4+ subsets in Type 1 diabetes patients. Sequencing the cDNA could make cells with high TCR expression show up more than they should.

Averaging about 120 mL, one heparinised blood draw was given by each donor. Via the markers CD45RO/CCR7/CD25/CD127/CD95/CD27, stem cell-like memory, regulatory, central memory and naive CD4+ cells were sorted. All of the isolated RNA was reverse transcribed, so expressed TCRB transcripts were sequenced. TCRdb keeps only in-frame clones here, not all; method: immunoSEQ multiplex PCR. The sample includes about 160,000 clones, roughly 60% of them seen just once. Germline V gene sequence: CDR1 MDHEN, CDR2 SYDVKM. V lost 6 bases and J lost 0, with 16 bases in between. CDR3 length: 16 residues. The rearrangement joins TRBV28 to TRBJ2-3, with D possibly TRBD2 on 6 matching bases. The receptor was derived from a man under 40 with type 1 diabetes. The sequencing sample was made of naive CD4+ T cells from blood. In DNA, the CDR3 is TGTGCCAGCAGCGGGACTCCGGCCCAGAGCACAGATACGCAGTATTTT. This translates into CASSGTPAQSTDTQYF.